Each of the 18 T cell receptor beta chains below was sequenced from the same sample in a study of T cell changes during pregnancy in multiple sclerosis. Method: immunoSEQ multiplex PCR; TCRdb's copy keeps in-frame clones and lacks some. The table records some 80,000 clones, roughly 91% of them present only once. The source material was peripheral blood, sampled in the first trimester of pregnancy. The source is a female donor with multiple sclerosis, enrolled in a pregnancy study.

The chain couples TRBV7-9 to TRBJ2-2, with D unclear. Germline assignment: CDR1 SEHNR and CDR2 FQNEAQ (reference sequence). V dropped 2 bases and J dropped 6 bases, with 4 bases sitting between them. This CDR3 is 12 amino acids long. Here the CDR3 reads CASSLTAGELFF. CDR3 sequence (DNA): TGTGCCAGCAGCTTAACGGCCGGGGAGCTGTTTTTT.

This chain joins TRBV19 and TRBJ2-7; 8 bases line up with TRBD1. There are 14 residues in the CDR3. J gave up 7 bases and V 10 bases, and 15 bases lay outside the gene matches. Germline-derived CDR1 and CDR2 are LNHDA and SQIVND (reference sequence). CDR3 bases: TGTGCCACTCGGCGGGCAGGGGGCGCGGATGAGCAGTACTTC. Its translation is CATRRAGGADEQYF.

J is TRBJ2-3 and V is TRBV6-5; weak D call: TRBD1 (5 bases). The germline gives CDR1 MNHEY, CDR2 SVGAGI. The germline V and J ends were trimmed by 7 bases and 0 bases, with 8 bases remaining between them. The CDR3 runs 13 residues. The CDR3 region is CASKTASTDTQYF. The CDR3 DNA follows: TGTGCCAGCAAGACAGCTAGCACAGATACGCAGTATTTT.

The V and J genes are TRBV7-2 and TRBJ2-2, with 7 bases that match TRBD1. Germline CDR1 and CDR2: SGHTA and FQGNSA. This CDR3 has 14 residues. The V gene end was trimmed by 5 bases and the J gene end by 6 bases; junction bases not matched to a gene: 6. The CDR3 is CASSPKTGSGELFF. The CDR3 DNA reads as TGTGCCAGCAGCCCAAAGACAGGGTCCGGGGAGCTGTTTTTT.

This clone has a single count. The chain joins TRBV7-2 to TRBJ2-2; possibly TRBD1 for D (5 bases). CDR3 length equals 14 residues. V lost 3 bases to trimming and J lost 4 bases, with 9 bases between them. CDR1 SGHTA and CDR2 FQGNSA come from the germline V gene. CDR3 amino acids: CASSFARATGELFF. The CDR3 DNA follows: TGTGCCAGCAGCTTTGCCAGGGCCACCGGGGAGCTGTTTTTT.

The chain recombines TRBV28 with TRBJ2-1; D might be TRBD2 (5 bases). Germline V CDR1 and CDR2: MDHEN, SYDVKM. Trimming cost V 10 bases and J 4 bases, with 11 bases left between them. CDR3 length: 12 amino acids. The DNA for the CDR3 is TGTGCCACGAGCGGAGCTTACAATGAGCAGTTCTTC. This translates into CATSGAYNEQFF.

CDR3 sequence (DNA): TGTGCCAGCAGCTTGGAGGGTAGTTCCGAGCAGTACTTC. Amino acids: CASSLEGSSEQYF. This chain connects TRBV2 to TRBJ2-7, with D perhaps matching TRBD2 (6 bases). V was clipped by 6 bases and J by 6 bases, with 15 bases between them. CDR1 SNHLY and CDR2 FYNNEI come from the germline V gene. The CDR3 spans 13 residues.

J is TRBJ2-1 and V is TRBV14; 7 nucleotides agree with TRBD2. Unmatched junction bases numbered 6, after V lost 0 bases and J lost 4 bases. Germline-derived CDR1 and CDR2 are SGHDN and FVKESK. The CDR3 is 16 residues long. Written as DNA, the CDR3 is TGTGCCAGCAGCCAAGATGGAGCGGGGCTTTACAATGAGCAGTTCTTC. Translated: CASSQDGAGLYNEQFF.

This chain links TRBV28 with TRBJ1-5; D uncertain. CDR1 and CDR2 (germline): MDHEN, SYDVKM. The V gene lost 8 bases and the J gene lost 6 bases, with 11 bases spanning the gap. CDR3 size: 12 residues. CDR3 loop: CASRSGGQPQHF. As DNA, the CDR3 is TGTGCCAGCCGTTCAGGAGGTCAGCCCCAGCATTTT.

The DNA for the CDR3 is TGTGCCAGCAGCCTGTATGACAGGGGAGGCTACACCTTC. This gives the protein CASSLYDRGGYTF. The chain joins TRBV11-2 to TRBJ1-2, with 8 bases aligning to TRBD1. The germline V gene encodes CDR1 SGHAT and CDR2 FQNNGV. There are 13 residues in the CDR3. The trim removed 5 bases at V and 8 bases at J, leaving 7 bases unmatched.

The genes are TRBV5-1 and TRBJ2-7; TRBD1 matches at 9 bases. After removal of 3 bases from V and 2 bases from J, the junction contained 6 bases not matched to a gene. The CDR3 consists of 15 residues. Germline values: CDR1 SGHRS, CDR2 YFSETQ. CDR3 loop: CASSSWTGATYEQYF. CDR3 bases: TGCGCCAGCAGCTCATGGACAGGGGCTACCTACGAGCAGTACTTC.

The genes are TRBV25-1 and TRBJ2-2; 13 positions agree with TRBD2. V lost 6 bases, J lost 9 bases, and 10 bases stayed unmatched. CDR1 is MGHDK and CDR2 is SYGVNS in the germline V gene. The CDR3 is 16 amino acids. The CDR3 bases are TGTGCCAGCAGGGGGGAGACTAGCGGGGGGTACCGGGAGCTGTTTTTT. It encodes CASRGETSGGYRELFF.

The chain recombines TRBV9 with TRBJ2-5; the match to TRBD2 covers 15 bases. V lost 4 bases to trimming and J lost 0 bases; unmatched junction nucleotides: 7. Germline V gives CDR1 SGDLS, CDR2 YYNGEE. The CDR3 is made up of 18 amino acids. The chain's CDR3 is CASSYGLAGGPDQETQYF. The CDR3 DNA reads TGTGCCAGCAGCTACGGACTAGCGGGGGGGCCGGACCAAGAGACCCAGTACTTC.

CDR3 sequence: CASSRAETWGLAGDNEQFF. The CDR3 bases are TGTGCCAGCAGCCGAGCTGAAACGTGGGGGCTAGCGGGAGATAATGAGCAGTTCTTC. V and J are TRBV4-2 and TRBJ2-1; 10 nucleotides agree with TRBD2. Germline CDR1 and CDR2: LGHNA and YNFKEQ. This CDR3 has 19 amino acids. V gave up 4 bases and J gave up 7 bases; unmatched junction bases: 19.

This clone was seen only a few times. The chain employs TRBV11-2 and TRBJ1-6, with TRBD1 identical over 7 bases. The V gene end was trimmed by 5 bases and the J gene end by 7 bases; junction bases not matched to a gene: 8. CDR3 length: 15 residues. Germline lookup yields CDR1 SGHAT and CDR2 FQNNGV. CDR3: CASSLRQGGNSPLHF. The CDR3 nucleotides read TGTGCCAGCAGCCTAAGACAGGGTGGAAATTCACCCCTCCACTTT.

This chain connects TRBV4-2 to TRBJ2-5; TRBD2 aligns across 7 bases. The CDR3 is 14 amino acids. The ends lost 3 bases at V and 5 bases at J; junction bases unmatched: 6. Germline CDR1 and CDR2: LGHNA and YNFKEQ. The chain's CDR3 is CASSHERGEETQYF. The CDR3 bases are TGTGCCAGCAGCCACGAACGGGGGGAGGAGACCCAGTACTTC.

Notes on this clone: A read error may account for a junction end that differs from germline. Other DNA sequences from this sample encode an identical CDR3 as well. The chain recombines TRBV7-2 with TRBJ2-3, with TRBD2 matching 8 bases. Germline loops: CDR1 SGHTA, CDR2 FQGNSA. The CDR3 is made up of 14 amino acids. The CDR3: CASSLSGGADTQYF. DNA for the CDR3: TGTGCCAGTAGCTTGAGCGGGGGCGCAGATACGCAGTATTTT.

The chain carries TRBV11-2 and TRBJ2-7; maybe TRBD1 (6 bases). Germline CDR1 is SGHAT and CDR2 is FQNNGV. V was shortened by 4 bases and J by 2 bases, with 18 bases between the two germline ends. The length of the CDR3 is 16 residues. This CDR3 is CASSSPYPGTPYEQYF. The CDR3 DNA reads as TGTGCCAGCAGCTCGCCATATCCCGGGACACCCTACGAGCAGTACTTC.